This T cell receptor (beta chain) came from a study of blood T cell repertoires in COVID-19 (dated by TCRdb to 2018 to 2021). Notes on the research overall: The collaborator samples originated in the United States, Italy and Spain and spanned the acute and convalescent phases of COVID-19. The material from the prospective study consisted of cDNA or gDNA derived from T cells, B-cell-depleted T cells, or PBMCs. The dataset comprised deeply sampled blood TCRbeta repertoires from subjects exposed to, actively infected with, or recovered from COVID-19. The repertoires were released in a freely available public database intended as a resource for research on the immune response to SARS-CoV-2. The samples were drawn from two sources: the first 160 participants of the ongoing ImmuneRACE study, and 950 to 1,500 subjects contributed by 6 global collaborators. Nearly every sample came with metadata listing a de-identified subject ID, COVID-19 status, age in years and sex. Where HLA class I and class II types were available, the types were taken from metadata supplied by the sample provider, not from assay-based typing.

The immunoSEQ Assay, a bias-controlled multiplex PCR, was used to amplify TCRbeta CDR3 regions from genomic DNA. As for how the authors treated the data: Nucleated cell counts per sample were estimated from amplification of reference gene primers within the assay. To quantify the absolute abundance of each unique TCRbeta CDR3 rearrangement, sequence reads were collapsed and filtered. For each sample, productive Simpson clonality was calculated as the square root of Simpson's diversity index across productive rearrangements. The clones in this table, taken by TCRdb from immuneACCESS, are in-frame only. Not every clone is retained; where verified, under half of the shortfall comes from an unresolved V gene, and the cause of the rest is unknown. V, J and clone size are taken as reported in that table, and D and trimming were inferred from the DNA itself. This sample is represented by about 190,000 clones; 85% to 90% of them were singletons. The top ten clonotypes cover about 0.66% of the sample.

On the study overall, not on this receptor specifically: How much clinical and demographic metadata was included differed by source and by participant, and the metadata was provided uncurated.

Collaborating institutions collected whole blood in K2EDTA tubes following their own protocols. For TCRbeta analysis, collaborators shipped samples in one of three forms: frozen whole blood, isolated PBMCs, or DNA extracted from either of those sample types. Trimming accounts for 6 bases at V and 1 base at J, while the number of junction bases matched to no gene is 7. CDR1 and CDR2 were assigned from the germline V gene as SGHTA and FQGNSA. The CDR3 starts with the cysteine, ends with the phenylalanine, and has 16 residues. Here the CDR3 DNA is all that survives: 48 bases in frame from base 1. Of note for this clone: Its cognate antigen has yet to be identified. No much larger clone exists at a distance of one base, and base qualities are not known.

The receptor was isolated from a man in his fifties with acute or convalescent COVID-19. The rearranged segments are TRBV7-2 and TRBJ2-2; 8 central bases correspond to TRBD1. Sequencing was carried out using peripheral blood. The nucleotides are TGTGCCAGCAGACCCGCCGGGACAGGGAACACCGGGGAGCTGTTTTTT. It encodes CASRPAGTGNTGELFF.